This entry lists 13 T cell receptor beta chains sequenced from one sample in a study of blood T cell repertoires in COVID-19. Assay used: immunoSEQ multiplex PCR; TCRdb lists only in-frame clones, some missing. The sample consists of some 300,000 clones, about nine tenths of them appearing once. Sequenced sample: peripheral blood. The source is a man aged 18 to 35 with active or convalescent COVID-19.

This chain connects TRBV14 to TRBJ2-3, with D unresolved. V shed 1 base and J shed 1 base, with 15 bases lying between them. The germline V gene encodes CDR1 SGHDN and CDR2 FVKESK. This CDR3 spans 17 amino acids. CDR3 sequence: CASSQGTAADRTDTQYF. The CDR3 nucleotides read TGTGCCAGCAGCCAAGGAACGGCGGCAGACCGCACAGATACGCAGTATTTT. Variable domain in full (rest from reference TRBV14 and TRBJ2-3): EAGVTQFPSHSVIEKGQTVTLRCDPISGHDNLYWYRRVMGKEIKFLLHFVKESKQDESGMPNNRFLAERTGGTYSTLKVQPAELEDSGVYFCASSQGTAADRTDTQYFGPGTRLTVL.

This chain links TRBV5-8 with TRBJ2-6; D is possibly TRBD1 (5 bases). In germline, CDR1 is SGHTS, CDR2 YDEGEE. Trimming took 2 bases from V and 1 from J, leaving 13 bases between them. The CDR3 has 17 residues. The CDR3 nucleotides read TGTGCCAGCAGCTTTTTGCCAGGGCGATCTGGGGCCAACGTCCTGACTTTC. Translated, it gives CASSFLPGRSGANVLTF.

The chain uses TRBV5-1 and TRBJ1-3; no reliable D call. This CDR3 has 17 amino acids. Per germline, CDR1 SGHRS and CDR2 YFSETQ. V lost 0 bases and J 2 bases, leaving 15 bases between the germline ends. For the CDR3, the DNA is TGCGCCAGCAGCTTGGCACCCCCCCAGGTTGCTGGAAACACCATATATTTT. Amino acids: CASSLAPPQVAGNTIYF.

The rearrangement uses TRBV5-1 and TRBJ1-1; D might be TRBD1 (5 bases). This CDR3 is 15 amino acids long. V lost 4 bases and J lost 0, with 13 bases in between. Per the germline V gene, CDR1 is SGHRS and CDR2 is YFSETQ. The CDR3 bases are TGCGCCAGCAGCCAGGGCGGGACCTTGAACACTGAAGCTTTCTTT. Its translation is CASSQGGTLNTEAFF.

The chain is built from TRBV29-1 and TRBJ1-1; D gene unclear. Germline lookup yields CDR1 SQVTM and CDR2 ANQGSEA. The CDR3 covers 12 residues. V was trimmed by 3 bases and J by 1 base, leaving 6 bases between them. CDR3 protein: CSVDSRNTEAFF. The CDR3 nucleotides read TGCAGCGTTGATTCCAGGAACACTGAAGCTTTCTTT.

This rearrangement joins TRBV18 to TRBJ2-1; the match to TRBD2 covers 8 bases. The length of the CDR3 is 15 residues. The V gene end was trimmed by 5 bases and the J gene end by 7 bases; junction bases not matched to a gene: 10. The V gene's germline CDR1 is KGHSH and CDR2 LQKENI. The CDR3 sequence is CASSERGRFRNEQFF. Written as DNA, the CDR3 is TGTGCCAGCTCAGAGCGGGGGAGGTTTAGGAATGAGCAGTTCTTC. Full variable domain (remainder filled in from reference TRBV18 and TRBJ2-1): NAGVMQNPRHLVRRRGQEARLRCSPMKGHSHVYWYRQLPEEGLKFMVYLQKENIIDESGMPKERFSAEFPKEGPSILRIQQVVRGDSAAYFCASSERGRFRNEQFFGPGTRLTVL.

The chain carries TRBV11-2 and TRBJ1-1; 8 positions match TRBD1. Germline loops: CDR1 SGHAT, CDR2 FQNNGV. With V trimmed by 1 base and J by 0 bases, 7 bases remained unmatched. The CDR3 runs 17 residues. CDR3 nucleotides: TGTGCCAGCAGCTTAGCCCCGGGACAGGCAATGAACACTGAAGCTTTCTTT. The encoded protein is CASSLAPGQAMNTEAFF.

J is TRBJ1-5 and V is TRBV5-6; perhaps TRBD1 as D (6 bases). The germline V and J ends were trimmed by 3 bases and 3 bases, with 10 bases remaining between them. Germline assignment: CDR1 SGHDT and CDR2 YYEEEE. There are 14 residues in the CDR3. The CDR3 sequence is CASSSGHTNQPQHF. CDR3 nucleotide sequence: TGTGCCAGCAGCTCGGGACACACCAATCAGCCCCAGCATTTT.

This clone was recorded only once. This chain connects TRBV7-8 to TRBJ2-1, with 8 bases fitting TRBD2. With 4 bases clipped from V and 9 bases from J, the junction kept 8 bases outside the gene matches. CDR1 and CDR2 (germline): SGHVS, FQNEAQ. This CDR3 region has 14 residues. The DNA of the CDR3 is TGTGCCAGCAGCTCCCCGGGGGGGCCGGGTGAGCAGTTCTTC. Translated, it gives CASSSPGGPGEQFF.

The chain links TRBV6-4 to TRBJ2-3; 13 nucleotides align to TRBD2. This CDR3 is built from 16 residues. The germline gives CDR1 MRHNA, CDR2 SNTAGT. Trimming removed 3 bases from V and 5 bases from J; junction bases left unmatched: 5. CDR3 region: CASSELLAGGIDTQYF. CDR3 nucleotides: TGTGCCAGCAGTGAACTACTAGCGGGGGGGATAGATACGCAGTATTTT.

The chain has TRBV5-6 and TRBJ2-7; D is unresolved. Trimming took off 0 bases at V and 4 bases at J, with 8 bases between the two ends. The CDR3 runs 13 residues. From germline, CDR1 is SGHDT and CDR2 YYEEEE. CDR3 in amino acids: CASSLVGRYEQYF. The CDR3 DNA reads TGTGCCAGCAGCTTGGTTGGGCGTTACGAGCAGTACTTC.

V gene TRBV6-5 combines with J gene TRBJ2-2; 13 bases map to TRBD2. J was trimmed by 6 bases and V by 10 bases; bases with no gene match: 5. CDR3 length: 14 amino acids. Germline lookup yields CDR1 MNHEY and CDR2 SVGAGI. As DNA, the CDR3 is TGTGCCATTCAAGGACTAGCGGGAGCCGGGGAGCTGTTTTTT. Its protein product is CAIQGLAGAGELFF.

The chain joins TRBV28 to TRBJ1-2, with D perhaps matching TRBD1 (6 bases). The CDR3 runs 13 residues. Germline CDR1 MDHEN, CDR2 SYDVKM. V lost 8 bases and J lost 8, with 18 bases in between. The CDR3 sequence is CASRRGHAGGYTF. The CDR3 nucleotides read TGTGCCAGCCGAAGGGGACACGCCGGGGGCTACACCTTC.